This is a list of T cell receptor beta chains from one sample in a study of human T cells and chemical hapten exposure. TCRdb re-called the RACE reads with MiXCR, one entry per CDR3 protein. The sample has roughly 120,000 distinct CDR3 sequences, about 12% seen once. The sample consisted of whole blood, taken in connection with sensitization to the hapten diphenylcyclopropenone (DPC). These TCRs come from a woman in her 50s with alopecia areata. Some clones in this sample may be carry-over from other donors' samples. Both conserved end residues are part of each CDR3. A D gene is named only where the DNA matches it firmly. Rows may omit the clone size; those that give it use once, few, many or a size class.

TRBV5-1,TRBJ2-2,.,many,CASSLDRETGELFF,TGCGCCAGCAGCTTGGACAGGGAGACCGGGGAGCTGTTTTTT
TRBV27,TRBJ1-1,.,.,CASSPRMGGDMNTEAFF,TGTGCCAGCAGTCCACGGATGGGCGGGGATATGAACACTGAAGCTTTCTTT
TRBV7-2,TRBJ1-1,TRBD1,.,CASSEQGVGYTEAFF,TGTGCCAGCAGCGAACAGGGGGTCGGATACACTGAAGCTTTCTTT
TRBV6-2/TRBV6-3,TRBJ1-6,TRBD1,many,CASSIGTVANSPLHF,TGTGCCAGCAGTATTGGGACAGTGGCAAATTCACCCCTCCACTTT
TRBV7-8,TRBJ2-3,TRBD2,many,CASSLELAGSTDTQYF,TGTGCCAGCAGCTTAGAGCTAGCGGGTAGCACAGATACGCAGTATTTT
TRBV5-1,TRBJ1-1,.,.,CASSETGNEAFF,TGCGCCAGCAGCGAAACAGGGAATGAAGCTTTCTTT
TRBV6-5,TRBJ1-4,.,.,CASSPQTPEIEKLFF,TGTGCCAGCAGCCCCCAGACACCGGAGATTGAAAAACTGTTTTTT
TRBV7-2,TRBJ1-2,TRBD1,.,CASSSRDRGNYGYTF,TGTGCCAGCAGCTCCCGGGACAGGGGAAACTATGGCTACACCTTC
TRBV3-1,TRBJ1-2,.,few,CASSQFRAVNYGYTF,TGTGCCAGCAGCCAATTTCGTGCCGTGAACTATGGCTACACCTTC
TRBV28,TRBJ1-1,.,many,CASRTGMNTEAFF,TGTGCCAGCAGGACGGGAATGAACACTGAAGCTTTCTTT
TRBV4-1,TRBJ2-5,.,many,CASSPPSRPETQYF,TGCGCCAGCAGCCCTCCGAGTCGCCCGGAGACCCAGTACTTC
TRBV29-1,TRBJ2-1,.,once,CSVAPSSYNEQFF,TGCAGCGTTGCACCGAGTTCCTACAATGAGCAGTTCTTC
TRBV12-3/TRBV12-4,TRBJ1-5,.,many,CASTMGAFNQPQHF,TGTGCCAGCACCATGGGGGCCTTCAATCAGCCCCAGCATTTT
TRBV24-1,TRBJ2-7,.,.,CATSGSGHGPYEQYF,TGTGCCACCAGTGGATCAGGACATGGCCCCTACGAGCAGTACTTC
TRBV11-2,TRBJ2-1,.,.,CASSLVSGSDTEQFF,TGTGCCAGCAGCTTAGTAAGTGGGAGTGACACTGAGCAGTTCTTC
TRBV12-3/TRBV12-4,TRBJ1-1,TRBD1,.,CASRSRGTGGTEAFF,TGTGCCAGCAGATCCCGGGGGACAGGAGGAACTGAAGCTTTCTTT
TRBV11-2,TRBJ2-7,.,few,CASSLRETGHEQYF,TGTGCCAGCAGCTTAAGGGAGACAGGCCACGAGCAGTACTTC
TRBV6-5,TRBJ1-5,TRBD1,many,CASSRQGSGFQPQHF,TGTGCCAGCAGCCGACAGGGCTCCGGCTTTCAGCCCCAGCATTTT
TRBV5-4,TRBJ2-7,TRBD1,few,CASSLWTGTYEQYF,TGTGCCAGCAGCTTGTGGACAGGCACCTACGAGCAGTACTTC
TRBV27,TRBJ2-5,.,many,CASSLLAGEDKTQYF,TGTGCCAGCAGTTTACTGGCAGGGGAGGATAAGACCCAGTACTTC
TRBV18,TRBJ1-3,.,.,CVSSPENYPGNTIYF,TGTGTCAGCTCACCAGAAAACTATCCTGGAAACACCATATATTTT
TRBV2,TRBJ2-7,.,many,CASSERGEQYF,TGTGCCAGCAGCGAACGGGGTGAGCAGTACTTC
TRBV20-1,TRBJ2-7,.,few,CSASQQGAEQYF,TGCAGTGCTAGTCAACAGGGAGCCGAGCAGTACTTC
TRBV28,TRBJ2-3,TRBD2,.,CASSSPGSGRTDTQYF,TGTGCCAGCAGTTCCCCCGGTAGCGGGAGAACAGATACGCAGTATTTT
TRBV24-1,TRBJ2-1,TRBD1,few,CATSGGSRQGAIYEQFF,TGTGCCACCAGTGGAGGGAGCCGACAGGGGGCGATCTATGAGCAGTTCTTC
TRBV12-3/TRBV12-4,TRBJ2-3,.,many,CASSLAERSTDTQYF,TGTGCCAGCAGTTTAGCGGAGAGGTCCACAGATACGCAGTATTTT
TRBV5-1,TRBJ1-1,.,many,CASSAGGTAEAFF,TGCGCCAGCAGCGCCGGGGGAACGGCTGAAGCTTTCTTT
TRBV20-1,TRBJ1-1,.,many,CSARDFMNTEAFF,TGCAGTGCTAGAGATTTTATGAACACTGAAGCTTTCTTT
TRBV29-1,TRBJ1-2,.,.,CSVYRTDLSYGYTF,TGCAGCGTTTATCGGACGGATCTATCCTATGGCTACACCTTC
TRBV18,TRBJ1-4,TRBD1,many,CASSPPGTGTEKLFF,TGTGCCAGCTCACCACCTGGGACAGGCACTGAAAAACTGTTTTTT
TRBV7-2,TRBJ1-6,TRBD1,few,CASSLGQGGSPLHF,TGTGCCAGCAGCTTAGGACAGGGAGGTTCACCCCTCCACTTT
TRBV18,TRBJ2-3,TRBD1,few,CASSPGGQGTVAQYF,TGTGCCAGCTCACCAGGGGGACAGGGGACGGTGGCGCAGTATTTT
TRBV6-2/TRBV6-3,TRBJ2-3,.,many,CASKGSGADTQYF,TGTGCCAGCAAGGGATCGGGGGCAGATACGCAGTATTTT
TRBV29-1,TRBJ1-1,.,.,CSAGKTEAFF,TGCAGCGCAGGGAAAACTGAAGCTTTCTTT
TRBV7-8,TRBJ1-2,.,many,CASSPPDLAGNYGYTF,TGTGCCAGCAGCCCCCCCGACCTTGCAGGAAACTATGGCTACACCTTC
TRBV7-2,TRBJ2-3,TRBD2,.,CASSRLAGASPGSTDTQYF,TGTGCCAGCAGCCGGTTAGCGGGGGCCTCCCCGGGGAGCACAGATACGCAGTATTTT
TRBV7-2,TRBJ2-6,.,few,CASSLARGQIGVLTF,TGTGCCAGCAGCTTAGCGCGGGGGCAAATAGGCGTCCTGACTTTC
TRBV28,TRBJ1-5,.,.,CASRTGSWQPQHF,TGTGCCAGCAGGACAGGATCCTGGCAGCCCCAGCATTTT
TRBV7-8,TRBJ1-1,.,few,CASSKQQNTEAFF,TGTGCCAGCAGTAAACAGCAGAACACTGAAGCTTTCTTT
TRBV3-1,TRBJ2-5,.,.,CASSQKTAYQETQYF,TGTGCCAGCAGCCAAAAAACGGCGTACCAAGAGACCCAGTACTTC
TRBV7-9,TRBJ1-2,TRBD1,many,CASSPTTGHGYTF,TGTGCCAGCAGCCCTACGACAGGGCATGGCTACACCTTC
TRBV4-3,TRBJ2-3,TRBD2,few,CASSRGLADTDTQYF,TGCGCCAGCAGCCGCGGACTAGCGGACACAGATACGCAGTATTTT
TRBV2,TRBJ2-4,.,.,CASSLGVSGSKNIQYF,TGTGCCAGCAGTCTAGGGGTGAGCGGGTCCAAAAACATTCAGTACTTC
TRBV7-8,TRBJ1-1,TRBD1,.,CASSAGTVLPEAFF,TGTGCCAGCAGCGCGGGGACAGTCCTACCTGAAGCTTTCTTT
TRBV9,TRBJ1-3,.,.,CASRPSAGTIYF,TGTGCCAGCAGGCCCTCCGCCGGCACCATATATTTT
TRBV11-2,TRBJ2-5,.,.,CASSVGPLETQYF,TGTGCCAGCAGCGTAGGACCGTTGGAGACCCAGTACTTC
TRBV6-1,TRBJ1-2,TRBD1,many,CASRLQGGDHGYTF,TGTGCCAGCAGACTGCAGGGGGGAGACCATGGCTACACCTTC
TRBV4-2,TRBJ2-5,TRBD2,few,CASSQNSAGSSKTQYF,TGTGCCAGCAGCCAAAATTCAGCGGGGTCGAGTAAGACCCAGTACTTC
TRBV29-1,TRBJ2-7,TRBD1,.,CSVLGTGENEQYF,TGCAGCGTTTTAGGGACAGGGGAAAACGAGCAGTACTTC
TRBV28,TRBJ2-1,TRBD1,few,CASSSGGAETYNEQFF,TGTGCCAGCAGCTCAGGGGGTGCCGAGACCTACAATGAGCAGTTCTTC
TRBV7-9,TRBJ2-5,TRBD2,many,CASSFTAGGQETQYF,TGTGCCAGCAGCTTCACGGCGGGGGGACAAGAGACCCAGTACTTC
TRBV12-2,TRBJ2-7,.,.,CASFFGRVREDHEQYF,TGTGCAAGTTTCTTCGGGCGAGTGCGGGAGGACCACGAGCAGTACTTC
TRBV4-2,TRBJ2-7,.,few,CASSQEEARYEQYF,TGTGCCAGCAGCCAAGAGGAAGCCCGCTACGAGCAGTACTTC
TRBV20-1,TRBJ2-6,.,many,CSAISAGPMTLGANVLTF,TGCAGTGCCATAAGCGCGGGGCCTATGACTCTAGGGGCCAACGTCCTGACTTTC
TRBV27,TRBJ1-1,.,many,CASSLQPPVNTEAFF,TGTGCCAGCAGTTTACAACCCCCAGTGAACACTGAAGCTTTCTTT